This TCR beta chain stems from a study of shared clonotypes between healthy human individuals. Study context: The cohort had two women and a few men, ages 18 to 49.

As to this clone: The antigen remains unidentified. Different DNA sequences within this sample yield the same CDR3.

The data were produced by immunoSEQ multiplex PCR, yet TCRdb's version contains in-frame clones alone and is incomplete. The sample yields some 1.5 million clones, roughly 96% seen once. Study-wide points: Among donors, sharing of clonotypes was expected to be affected by sequencing depth.

The ends were cut back, 0 bases at V and 4 bases at J, with 5 bases in the middle. Germline assignment: CDR1 SEHNR and CDR2 FQNEAQ (reference sequence). CDR3 length: 13 amino acids. Donors were Caucasian adults residing in Nashville, Tennessee, USA. This TCR came from a young man in good health. V and J are TRBV7-9 and TRBJ2-3; possibly TRBD1 for D (5 bases). Sequenced sample: naive CD4+ T cells sorted from blood. The subset here: CD45RA+ positively selected. CDR3 sequence (DNA): TGTGCCAGCAGCTTAGCGGGGCCAGATACGCAGTATTTT. Residues: CASSLAGPDTQYF.